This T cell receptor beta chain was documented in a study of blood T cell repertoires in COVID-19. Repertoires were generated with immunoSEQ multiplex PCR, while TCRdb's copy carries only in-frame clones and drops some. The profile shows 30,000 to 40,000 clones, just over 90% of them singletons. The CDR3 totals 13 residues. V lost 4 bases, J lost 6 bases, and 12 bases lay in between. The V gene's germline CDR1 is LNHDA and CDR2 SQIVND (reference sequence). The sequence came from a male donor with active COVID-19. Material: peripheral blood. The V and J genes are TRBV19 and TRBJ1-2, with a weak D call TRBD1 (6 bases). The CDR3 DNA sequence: TGTGCCAGTAGTACCTTCAGGGGCGATGGCTACACCTTC. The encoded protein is CASSTFRGDGYTF.